The clone carrying this T cell receptor (beta chain) was recorded once. Profiling relied on immunoSEQ multiplex PCR, and the TCRdb table lists in-frame clones only, not all of them. The table shows around 62,000 clones, with approximately 94% occurring only once. Specified treatment: preoperative locoregional IRX-2 cytokine immunotherapy. This phase Ib study tested locoregional IRX-2 cytokine immunotherapy given before surgery. Germline V gene sequence: CDR1 SGHRS, CDR2 YFSETQ. V dropped 4 bases and J dropped 6 bases, with 9 bases sitting between them. The CDR3 runs 12 residues. The data derive from a study of preoperative IRX-2 immunotherapy in early breast cancer.

This chain uses TRBV5-1 with TRBJ2-3; D is unresolved. This receptor was obtained from a human donor with breast cancer. Sampling was performed from a patient treated with IRX-2 immunotherapy. CDR3 loop: CASSANLDTQYF. The CDR3 coding sequence is TGCGCCAGCAGCGCGAACTTGGATACGCAGTATTTT.